Listed below are T cell receptor beta chains from one sample, sequenced in a study of T-cell memory formation after mild COVID-19. TCRdb re-called the 5' RACE reads through MiXCR, storing one row per CDR3 protein. The sample consists of some 130,000 distinct CDR3 sequences, roughly 15% of them appearing once. The sequenced sample consisted of PBMCs or a T cell subset sorted from them (not recorded which). The receptors were gathered from an adult woman who had mild COVID-19 (a few samples of this study predate the infection). Cell type and time point are not known. The CDR3 runs from the conserved cysteine through the conserved F or W. The D gene is left open where the match is weak. Rows may omit the clone size; those that give it use once, few, many or a size class.

14	TRBD2	.	TRBV19	TRBJ2-3	TGTGCCAGTAGTATGAAGTGGGAGGGGGATACGCAGTATTTT	CASSMKWEGDTQYF
13	.	.	TRBV11-3	TRBJ2-1	TGTGCCAGCAGCTTAGCGGCGCTCGGCGAGCAGTTCTTC	CASSLAALGEQFF
14	.	.	TRBV3-1	TRBJ1-1	TGTGCCAGCAGCCAAGTAGGGGCCGGGCCTGAAGCTTTCTTT	CASSQVGAGPEAFF
17	TRBD2	few	TRBV6-2/TRBV6-3	TRBJ2-1	TGTGCCAGCAGTTACGAATCGACTAGCGTCTCCTACAATGAGCAGTTCTTC	CASSYESTSVSYNEQFF
13	TRBD2	.	TRBV29-1	TRBJ2-7	TGCAGCGTTGTAATTAGCGGGAGCTACGAGCAGTACTTC	CSVVISGSYEQYF
12	TRBD2	.	TRBV15	TRBJ2-1	TGTGCCACCCGTAGCGGGAGTGGTGAGCAGTTCTTC	CATRSGSGEQFF
13	.	.	TRBV5-6	TRBJ2-2	TGTGCCAGCAGGTTGGGGGGCAGCGGGGAGCTGTTTTTT	CASRLGGSGELFF
17	.	.	TRBV12-3/TRBV12-4	TRBJ1-2	TGTGCCAGCAGTGCGATATTGGGCAGGGGAGTCGACTATGGCTACACCTTC	CASSAILGRGVDYGYTF
16	TRBD1	.	TRBV12-3/TRBV12-4	TRBJ1-5	TGTGCCAGCAGTTCCCGGGACAGGGGGATCGGTCAGCCCCAGCATTTT	CASSSRDRGIGQPQHF
19	TRBD1	.	TRBV24-1	TRBJ2-3	TGTGCCACCAGTGATTTGAGGGACAGCAGACCTGCTAGCACAGATACGCAGTATTTT	CATSDLRDSRPASTDTQYF
14	TRBD2	few	TRBV29-1	TRBJ2-4	TGCAGCGTTGCCCAGCGGGAGCGGGGAAACATTCAGTACTTC	CSVAQRERGNIQYF
17	.	few	TRBV2	TRBJ1-1	TGTGCCAGCATCCCCCAACGGGGGGGCGCGAAGGCAACTGAAGCTTTCTTT	CASIPQRGGAKATEAFF
18	TRBD2	.	TRBV6-5	TRBJ2-3	TGTGCCAGCAGTTACCGATCACATAGCGGGGGACAAACAGATACGCAGTATTTT	CASSYRSHSGGQTDTQYF
14	.	once	TRBV4-1	TRBJ2-7	TGCGCCAGCACCCGGGACGAAAATTCATACGAGCAGTACTTC	CASTRDENSYEQYF
16	TRBD2	few	TRBV2	TRBJ2-5	TGTGCCAGCAGTGAAGCAGGGCGGGAGCCTGCCGGGACCCAGTACTTC	CASSEAGREPAGTQYF
12	.	few	TRBV6-6	TRBJ1-1	TGTGCCAGCAGCATCAGGGGTGCTGAAGCTTTCTTT	CASSIRGAEAFF
15	.	.	TRBV5-1	TRBJ2-1	TGCGCCAGCAGCTTGGGTAGGGGGGCCGTCAATGAGCAGTTCTTC	CASSLGRGAVNEQFF
16	TRBD1	few	TRBV12-3/TRBV12-4	TRBJ1-2	TGTGCCAGCAGCCCCGGCGGGACAGGGGGCGCTTTCGGCTACACCTTC	CASSPGGTGGAFGYTF
15	TRBD2	.	TRBV6-2/TRBV6-3	TRBJ2-1	TGTGCCAACAGTTACGGGGCGGGAGGAGGTGATGAGCAGTTCTTC	CANSYGAGGGDEQFF
15	TRBD1	few	TRBV7-9	TRBJ1-2	TGTGCCAGCAGTTCAACCGGGGACAGTGTCTATGGCTACACCTTC	CASSSTGDSVYGYTF
12	.	.	TRBV12-3/TRBV12-4	TRBJ2-1	TGTGCCAGCAGTTTATCGTACAATGAGCAGTTATTC	CASSLSYNEQLF
18	TRBD2	.	TRBV4-2	TRBJ2-5	TGTGCCAGCAGCCAAGAACCCCTAGCGGGAGGGACATTAGAGACCCAGTACTTC	CASSQEPLAGGTLETQYF
12	.	few	TRBV7-9	TRBJ2-1	TGTGCCAGCACCTCGGGAGAACCTGAGCAGTTCTTC	CASTSGEPEQFF
16	.	many	TRBV5-1	TRBJ2-2	TGCGCCAGCAGCCCCGGGGAGCGGATGAACACCGGGGAGCTGTTTTTT	CASSPGERMNTGELFF
19	TRBD2	.	TRBV5-7	TRBJ2-1	TGTGCCAGCAGCCCATGCGAGCGGGGGCTCTCTTCTGGATACAATGAGCAGTTCTTC	CASSPCERGLSSGYNEQFF
16	TRBD1	.	TRBV5-5	TRBJ2-2	TGTGCCAGCAGCTTTCGGACAGGAACGAACACCGGGGAGCTGTTTTTT	CASSFRTGTNTGELFF
13	TRBD2	few	TRBV7-2	TRBJ2-7	TGTGCCAGCAGCTTTGGACTAGCTTTCGAGCAGTACTTC	CASSFGLAFEQYF
14	TRBD1	few	TRBV30	TRBJ1-5	TGTGCCTGGAGTGCGGGACAGCCGAATCAGCCCCAGCATTTT	CAWSAGQPNQPQHF
15	.	.	TRBV5-1	TRBJ2-3	TGCGCCAGCAGCTTGCAGGGCCCAAGCACAGATACGCAGTATTTT	CASSLQGPSTDTQYF
16	TRBD2	.	TRBV9	TRBJ2-7	TGTGCCAGCAGCTTAGGACTAGCGGGAGATACCTACGAGCAGTACTTC	CASSLGLAGDTYEQYF
16	.	few	TRBV7-2	TRBJ2-3	TGTGCCAGCAGCTCCTTCGGGGGAGTGAGTACAGATACGCAGTATTTT	CASSSFGGVSTDTQYF
15	.	.	TRBV27	TRBJ1-6	TGTGCCGTTAGGGATGGGCAGTCTAATAATTCACCCCTCCACTTT	CAVRDGQSNNSPLHF
12	.	few	TRBV29-1	TRBJ1-2	TGCAGCGTTGTTCTCCCTAACTATGGCTACACCTTC	CSVVLPNYGYTF
14	TRBD2	.	TRBV6-2/TRBV6-3	TRBJ2-1	TGTGCCAGCAATCTAGCGGGAGGACTTGATGAGCAGTTCTTC	CASNLAGGLDEQFF
13	.	.	TRBV6-6	TRBJ2-2	TGTGCCAGCAGTTATATGAACACCGGGGAGCTGTTTTTT	CASSYMNTGELFF
16	.	.	TRBV7-2	TRBJ2-3	TGTGCCAGCAGCTCGGTGGGATTTCTTGATCTTGATACGCAGTATTTT	CASSSVGFLDLDTQYF
14	.	once	TRBV29-1	TRBJ2-3	TGCAGCGTTGAACAAGGACAGTCTACAGATACGCAGTATTTT	CSVEQGQSTDTQYF